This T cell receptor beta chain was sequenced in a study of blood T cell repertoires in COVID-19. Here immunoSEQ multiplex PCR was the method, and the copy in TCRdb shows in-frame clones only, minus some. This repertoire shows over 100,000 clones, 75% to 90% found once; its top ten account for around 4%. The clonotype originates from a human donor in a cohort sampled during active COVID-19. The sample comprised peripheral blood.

Written as DNA, the CDR3 is TGTGCCAGCAGCTTGACCCGATTCGTGCGGGACCGGACAAATTCACCCCTCCACTTT. It specifies CASSLTRFVRDRTNSPLHF. This rearrangement joins TRBV27 to TRBJ1-6, with D perhaps matching TRBD1 (5 bases). CDR3 size: 19 residues. CDR1 and CDR2 from the germline V gene are MNHEY and SMNVEV (reference sequence). Trimming removed 6 bases at V and 7 bases at J, with 28 bases between.